Shown below are 17 T cell receptor beta chains from a single sample sequenced in a study of blood T cell repertoires in COVID-19 (dated by TCRdb to 2019 to 2021). The library was prepared using the immunoSEQ multiplex PCR assay. TCRdb obtained this table from immuneACCESS and retained in-frame rearrangements with V and J assigned. These tables miss some clones; where compared with another copy, unresolved V genes account for less than half of the shortfall, and the remainder is unexplained. The sample includes 400,000 to 450,000 clones, with 80% to 90% observed a single time. The ten largest clonotypes hold 1% to 1.3% of the sample. The sequenced sample consisted of PBMCs or T cells enriched from blood (not recorded which). The receptors originated from a man aged 25-40 years who had recovered from COVID-19.

The chain recombines TRBV2 with TRBJ2-2; 7 nucleotides align to TRBD1. The V and J ends lost 6 bases and 6 bases, in that order; junction bases with no gene match: 4. The CDR3 contains 13 residues. CDR1 is SNHLY, CDR2 FYNNEI, per germline. The CDR3 region is CASRFTGAGELFF. In DNA, the CDR3 is TGTGCCAGCAGATTTACAGGGGCCGGGGAGCTGTTTTTT.

The J gene is TRBJ1-1, the V gene TRBV19; D gene ambiguous. V dropped 6 bases and J dropped 1 base, with 12 bases sitting between them. Germline V gene lookup returns CDR1 LNHDA and CDR2 SQIVND (reference sequence). This CDR3 has 14 residues. The CDR3 DNA is TGTGCCAGTAGCCCTGGACGGGGGAACACTGAAGCTTTCTTT. Translating it yields CASSPGRGNTEAFF.

The rearrangement links TRBV4-2 to TRBJ1-4, with D possibly being TRBD1 (5 bases). Trimming cost V 0 bases and J 8 bases, with 13 bases left between them. The CDR3 totals 15 residues. Per the germline V gene, CDR1 is LGHNA and CDR2 is YNFKEQ. The CDR3 sequence is CASSQDGTSGEKLFF. The DNA of the CDR3 is TGTGCCAGCAGCCAAGACGGCACATCAGGGGAAAAACTGTTTTTT.

The CDR3 DNA follows: TGCAGCGGGTGGACAGGGTCGTCGGGAAACACCATATATTTT. Its protein product is CSGWTGSSGNTIYF. The chain employs TRBV29-1 and TRBJ1-3; 8 bases align to TRBD1. The CDR3 has 14 amino acids. Germline trimming cut 7 bases from V and 4 bases from J; bases unmatched to any gene: 9. Germline CDR1 is SQVTM and CDR2 is ANQGSEA.

The chain recombines TRBV19 with TRBJ1-5; the match to TRBD1 covers 9 bases. V gave up 7 bases and J gave up 5 bases; unmatched junction bases: 6. Germline CDR1 and CDR2: LNHDA and SQIVND (reference sequence). The CDR3 is 14 residues long. CDR3 in DNA: TGTGCCAGTATTATGACAGGGGGTGATCAGCCCCAGCATTTT. Its translation: CASIMTGGDQPQHF.

V usage is TRBV28 and J usage is TRBJ2-7, with 12 nucleotides matching TRBD2. CDR1 and CDR2 from the germline V gene are MDHEN and SYDVKM. V shed 7 bases and J 2 bases; nucleotides not matched to a gene: 18. This CDR3 region has 19 residues. The CDR3: CASIAGGETSGRSAYEQYF. The DNA of the CDR3 is TGTGCCAGCATTGCCGGCGGGGAGACTAGCGGGAGATCCGCCTACGAGCAGTACTTC.

The J gene is TRBJ2-3, the V gene TRBV7-8; D is uncertain. Trimming removed 5 bases from V and 4 bases from J, with 7 bases in between. The germline CDR1 and CDR2 sequences are SGHVS and FQNEAQ. The CDR3 runs 12 residues. The CDR3 coding sequence is TGTGCCAGCAGCCCTTATGCAGATACGCAGTATTTT. It codes for CASSPYADTQYF.

This chain joins TRBV7-9 and TRBJ2-7, with D possibly being TRBD1 (5 bases). The CDR3 is 14 amino acids. Trimming took 5 bases from V and 2 from J, leaving 13 bases between them. Germline V gene sequence: CDR1 SEHNR, CDR2 FQNEAQ (reference sequence). CDR3 in DNA: TGTGCCAGCAGCCCGACAGTGTCCACCTACGAGCAGTACTTC. Its translation: CASSPTVSTYEQYF.

The chain employs TRBV10-3 and TRBJ2-3; 10 bases line up with TRBD2. The CDR3 loop spans 17 amino acids. The germline V gene encodes CDR1 ENHRY and CDR2 SYGVKD. The V and J ends lost 4 bases and 8 bases, in that order; junction bases with no gene match: 15. The CDR3 sequence: CAISGLSSGSERSTQYF. CDR3 bases: TGTGCCATCAGTGGGCTTTCTAGCGGGAGTGAACGTAGTACGCAGTATTTT.

This chain uses TRBV4-2 with TRBJ1-1; D is undetermined. This CDR3 contains 15 residues. Per germline, CDR1 LGHNA and CDR2 YNFKEQ. Trimming stripped 0 bases from V and 0 bases from J, with 8 bases between. Here the CDR3 DNA reads TGTGCCAGCAGCCAAGATTCAGTGATGAACACTGAAGCTTTCTTT. Residues: CASSQDSVMNTEAFF.

This clone has just a few counts. CDR3 in amino acids: CASSTGGPAYGYTF. The CDR3, as DNA: TGTGCCAGCAGTACTGGAGGCCCGGCCTATGGCTACACCTTC. This chain joins TRBV28 and TRBJ1-2; no firm D call. V lost 5 bases and J 4 bases, leaving 14 bases between the germline ends. The germline V gene has CDR1 MDHEN and CDR2 SYDVKM. The CDR3 extends over 14 amino acids.

This rearrangement joins TRBV15 to TRBJ2-2, with D perhaps matching TRBD2 (5 bases). This CDR3 is built from 15 residues. Germline assignment: CDR1 LNHNV and CDR2 YYDKDF (reference sequence). Trimming removed 3 bases from V and 6 bases from J, with 14 bases in between. The CDR3 nucleotides read TGTGCCACCAGCAGTCTCCAGGAGAGGGCCGGGGAGCTGTTTTTT. Its translation: CATSSLQERAGELFF.

The genes are TRBV29-1 and TRBJ2-7, with 7 bases aligning to TRBD2. Germline loops: CDR1 SQVTM, CDR2 ANQGSEA. The CDR3 loop spans 13 amino acids. The CDR3 loop reads CRGVELAVHEQYF. The CDR3 region has the DNA TGCAGGGGGGTGGAGCTAGCGGTCCACGAGCAGTACTTC.

The chain couples TRBV5-4 to TRBJ2-1; the match to TRBD2 covers 9 bases. V shed 4 bases, J shed 4 bases, and the junction held 3 bases outside the gene matches. The CDR3 consists of 14 residues. Germline loops: CDR1 SGHNT, CDR2 YYREEE (reference sequence). The CDR3 here is CASSGTSFYNEQFF. The CDR3, as DNA: TGTGCCAGCAGCGGGACTAGCTTTTACAATGAGCAGTTCTTC.

The genes are TRBV19 and TRBJ1-4, with TRBD1 matching 7 bases. V trimming: 5 bases; J trimming: 4 bases; junction bases outside the gene matches: 4. The germline gives CDR1 LNHDA, CDR2 SQIVND (reference sequence). The length of the CDR3 is 14 residues. As DNA, the CDR3 is TGTGCCAGTAGTTTCAGACAGGGTAATGAAAAACTGTTTTTT. It specifies CASSFRQGNEKLFF.

The chain is built from TRBV2 and TRBJ1-2; TRBD1 is a possible D gene (6 bases). The V end lost 3 bases, the J end lost 3 bases, and 14 bases lay between the germline ends. Germline V lookup: CDR1 SNHLY, CDR2 FYNNEI. CDR3 length: 15 amino acids. This CDR3 is CASSEGAGADYGYTF. CDR3 bases: TGTGCCAGCAGTGAGGGGGCAGGGGCGGACTATGGCTACACCTTC. Using reference TRBV2 and TRBJ1-2 for the parts outside the CDR3, the full variable domain is EPEVTQTPSHQVTQMGQEVILRCVPISNHLYFYWYRQILGQKVEFLVSFYNNEISEKSEIFDDQFSVERPDGSNFTLKIRSTKLEDSAMYFCASSEGAGADYGYTFGSGTRLTVV.

This sequence joins TRBV5-1 and TRBJ1-2; the D gene is possibly TRBD1 (6 bases). This CDR3 has 13 amino acids. Trimming shortened V by 4 bases and J by 8 bases, and 15 bases separated the two germline ends. Germline lookup yields CDR1 SGHRS and CDR2 YFSETQ. The CDR3 nucleotides read TGCGCCAGCAGCCTGATGGGGACAAAGGGCTACACCTTC. Its protein product is CASSLMGTKGYTF.